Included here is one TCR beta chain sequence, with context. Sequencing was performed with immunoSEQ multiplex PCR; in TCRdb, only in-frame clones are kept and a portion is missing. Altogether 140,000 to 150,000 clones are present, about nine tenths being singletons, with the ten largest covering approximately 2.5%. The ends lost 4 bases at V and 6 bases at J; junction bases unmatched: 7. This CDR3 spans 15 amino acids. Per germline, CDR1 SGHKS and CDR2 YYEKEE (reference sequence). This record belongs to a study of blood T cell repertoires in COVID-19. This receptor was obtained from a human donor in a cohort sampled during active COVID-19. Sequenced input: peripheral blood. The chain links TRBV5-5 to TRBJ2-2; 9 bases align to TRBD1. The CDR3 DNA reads TGTGCCAGCAGCGGGGGACAGGGAGGGGCCGGGGAGCTGTTTTTT. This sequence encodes CASSGGQGGAGELFF.